The clone carrying this T cell receptor (beta chain) showed up many times. Libraries of TCR beta came from iRepertoire HTBI primers plus Arm-PCR of CDR3 regions. In TCRdb, the multiplex PCR reads were re-called with MiXCR into one record per CDR3 protein. The data contain 350,000 to 450,000 distinct CDR3 sequences, less than 25% of them singletons. This sample is part of a study of regulatory T cells in long-lasting Graves disease. This CDR3 has 12 residues. Germline CDR1 is MNHNS and CDR2 is SASEGT. V lost 10 bases, J lost 9 bases, and 13 bases lay in between. This sample's time point: persistent/refractory GD, antithyroid drugs over 5 years with positive TRAb. From RNA extracted from PBMCs, the TCR library was made.

The rearrangement links TRBV6-1 to TRBJ1-6; a weak D match, TRBD1 (6 bases). The receptor was derived from a female donor with Graves disease. Sequences were derived from peripheral blood mononuclear cells (PBMCs), sampled when the disease was refractory, from a patient treated with antithyroid drugs. CDR3 protein: CAIQGMASPLHF. CDR3 bases: TGTGCCATACAGGGTATGGCTTCACCCCTCCACTTT.